The 27 T cell receptor beta chains in this list originate from one sample, sequenced in a study of patients and donors after allogeneic stem cell transplantation. TCRdb called the RT-PCR reads again in MiXCR, with one record for every CDR3 protein. Of 70,000 or so distinct CDR3 sequences listed, approximately 26% were seen once; the top ten hold about 26%. Sequenced input: blood, either unsorted or a sorted T cell fraction (not recorded which). The receptors originated from a human donor who was either an allogeneic HSCT recipient or a stem cell or donor lymphocyte infusion donor (not recorded which). It is not recorded whose cells these are; they may come from a transplant donor.

The chain combines TRBV29-1 with TRBJ1-1; no definite D call. The CDR3 covers 12 residues. Germline assignment: CDR1 SQVTM and CDR2 ANQGSEA. Trimming removed 7 bases from V and 3 bases from J, with 12 bases in between. This CDR3 is CSGRRTDTEAFF. The CDR3 DNA follows: TGCAGCGGTAGGAGGACCGACACTGAAGCTTTCTTT.

There are a few counts of this clonotype. The chain couples TRBV4-2 to TRBJ1-5, with a weak D call TRBD1 (5 bases). Germline assignment: CDR1 LGHNA and CDR2 YNFKEQ. V lost 4 bases and J lost 9, with 25 bases in between. The CDR3 has 17 residues. The CDR3 coding sequence is TGTGCCAGCAGCCGTGGCAGCATGCAGGGCAGGGAGTTGCCCCAGCATTTT. Protein sequence: CASSRGSMQGRELPQHF.

The chain is built from TRBV12-3 or TRBV12-4 and TRBJ1-1, with D unclear. Between the trimmed V and J ends, which lost 5 bases and 5 bases, there was a span of 6 bases. The CDR3 consists of 11 residues. CDR3 residues: CASSKRTEAFF. Written as DNA, the CDR3 is TGTGCCAGCAGTAAGAGAACTGAAGCTTTCTTT.

The chain links TRBV29-1 to TRBJ2-7; D perhaps matches TRBD1 (5 bases). V lost 5 bases, J lost 2 bases, and 10 bases lay in between. The CDR3 contains 12 residues. CDR1 is SQVTM and CDR2 is ANQGSEA in the germline V gene. DNA for the CDR3: TGCAGCGTTTCGTGGGGCACCTACGAGCAGTACTTC. Its protein is CSVSWGTYEQYF.

This clonotype was recorded a few times. The CDR3 here is CASERGYEQYF. The CDR3 DNA follows: TGTGCCAGCGAGAGGGGTTACGAGCAGTACTTC. This chain joins TRBV6-5 and TRBJ2-7, with D perhaps assigned TRBD1 or TRBD2 (5 bases each). This CDR3 is built from 11 residues. Germline CDR1 is MNHEY and CDR2 is SVGAGI. Trimming cost V 8 bases and J 4 bases, with 9 bases left between them.

This chain connects TRBV12-3 or TRBV12-4 to TRBJ2-7; unclear D gene. Trimming shortened V by 6 bases and J by 2 bases, and 8 bases separated the two germline ends. This CDR3 contains 12 residues. The CDR3 nucleotides read TGTGCCAGCAGAAAACAAACCTACGAGCAGTACTTC. It yields the protein CASRKQTYEQYF.

This chain links TRBV4-3 with TRBJ2-7; TRBD2 matches 10 bases. Germline values: CDR1 LGHNA, CDR2 YSLEER. This CDR3 is 15 amino acids long. The V segment lost 1 base and the J segment 3 bases; nucleotides outside the gene matches: 3. The CDR3 DNA is TGCGCCAGCAGCCAAGTAGCGGGAGGCCGCTACGAGCAGTACTTC. This sequence encodes CASSQVAGGRYEQYF.

This clonotype was observed many times. The chain carries TRBV4-2 and TRBJ1-2; 9 bases line up with TRBD1. The CDR3 covers 15 residues. The germline V gene encodes CDR1 LGHNA and CDR2 YNFKEQ. Trimming at V came to 2 bases and at J to 4 bases, leaving 5 bases not matched to a gene. The CDR3 loop reads CASSQRTGDFYGYTF. The CDR3 coding sequence is TGTGCCAGCAGCCAACGGACAGGGGATTTCTATGGCTACACCTTC.

This clonotype was recorded a few times. The chain recombines TRBV15 with TRBJ1-1, with TRBD1 matching over 10 bases. CDR1 and CDR2 from the germline V gene are LNHNV and YYDKDF (reference sequence). The CDR3 loop spans 16 amino acids. V trimming: 5 bases; J trimming: 7 bases; junction bases outside the gene matches: 13. The CDR3 DNA reads TGTGCCACCAGCGGAATCGGACAGGGGGTAGTCGGTGAAGCTTTCTTT. Translated: CATSGIGQGVVGEAFF.

This clonotype was recorded at least ten times. For the CDR3, the DNA is TGTGCCAGCTCACCCGGCAAAGATCAGCCCCAGCATTTT. It is translated as CASSPGKDQPQHF. V is TRBV18 and J is TRBJ1-5; D is unclear. The CDR3 sequence is 13 residues long. Trimming cost V 3 bases and J 5 bases, with 8 bases left between them. Germline V lookup: CDR1 KGHSH, CDR2 LQKENI. Full variable domain (outside the CDR3, taken from reference TRBV18 and TRBJ1-5): NAGVMQNPRHLVRRRGQEARLRCSPMKGHSHVYWYRQLPEEGLKFMVYLQKENIIDESGMPKERFSAEFPKEGPSILRIQQVVRGDSAAYFCASSPGKDQPQHFGDGTRLSIL.

The table lists this clonotype with a few counts. The V gene is TRBV7-8, the J gene TRBJ2-3, with a weak D call TRBD2 (5 bases). Germline CDR1 is SGHVS and CDR2 is FQNEAQ. V lost 1 base and J lost 0, with 14 bases in between. There are 17 residues in the CDR3. The CDR3 here is CASSLGAEASSTDTQYF. The CDR3, as DNA: TGTGCCAGCAGCTTAGGAGCGGAAGCGTCTAGCACAGATACGCAGTATTTT.

This clonotype was seen more than once but under ten times. The V and J genes are TRBV5-1 and TRBJ1-4; D ambiguous. CDR3 length: 16 amino acids. Per the germline V gene, CDR1 is SGHRS and CDR2 is YFSETQ. The V and J ends lost 0 bases and 2 bases respectively, with 11 bases between them. The CDR3: CASSLVPSGTNEKLFF. In DNA form, the CDR3 reads TGCGCCAGCAGCTTGGTACCCTCGGGGACTAATGAAAAACTGTTTTTT.

The CDR3 loop is CATAGGSYNEQFF. Written as DNA, the CDR3 is TGTGCCACAGCAGGGGGGTCCTACAATGAGCAGTTCTTC. This rearrangement joins TRBV24-1 to TRBJ2-1; D perhaps matches TRBD1 (7 bases). The V end was cut by 10 bases, the J end by 1 base, with 10 bases between. The CDR3 length is 13 residues. In germline, CDR1 is KGHDR, CDR2 SFDVKD.

V usage is TRBV2 and J usage is TRBJ1-6; no clear D gene. V was cut by 10 bases and J by 7 bases, with 14 bases left in between. Germline values: CDR1 SNHLY, CDR2 FYNNEI. The CDR3 extends over 13 amino acids. The DNA for the CDR3 is TGTGCCAACACAGTGGCCCGGAATTCACCCCTCCACTTT. It encodes CANTVARNSPLHF.

The chain recombines TRBV7-9 with TRBJ1-1; the D gene is possibly TRBD1 (5 bases). The CDR3 has 16 amino acids. The germline CDR1 and CDR2 sequences are SEHNR and FQNEAQ (reference sequence). Between the trimmed V and J ends, which lost 5 bases and 5 bases, there was a span of 21 bases. CDR3 sequence reads: CASSLRRRVWGTEAFF. The CDR3 nucleotides read TGTGCCAGCAGCCTCCGACGCAGGGTCTGGGGGACTGAAGCTTTCTTT. The full variable domain, rest sourced from reference TRBV7-9 and TRBJ1-1, is DTGVSQNPRHKITKRGQNVTFRCDPISEHNRLYWYRQTLGQGPEFLTYFQNEAQLEKSRLLSDRFSAERPKGSFSTLEIQRTEQGDSAMYLCASSLRRRVWGTEAFFGQGTRLTVV.

The chain is built from TRBV29-1 and TRBJ2-2; D remains unclear. V was pared by 3 bases and J by 0 bases, with 5 bases between. CDR1 is SQVTM, CDR2 ANQGSEA, per germline. CDR3 length: 13 residues. CDR3 sequence (DNA): TGCAGCGTTGACTCTCCGAACACCGGGGAGCTGTTTTTT. Translating gives CSVDSPNTGELFF.

J is TRBJ1-2 and V is TRBV9; weak D call: TRBD1 (5 bases). Germline CDR1 is SGDLS and CDR2 is YYNGEE. This CDR3 has 13 residues. Trimming pared 4 bases from V and 8 bases from J, leaving 15 bases between. The CDR3 reads CASSPGGIWGYTF. DNA of the CDR3: TGTGCCAGCAGCCCTGGGGGTATTTGGGGCTACACCTTC.

This clonotype was seen a handful of times. The rearrangement joins TRBV4-3 to TRBJ1-5; 9 bases fit TRBD1. This CDR3 contains 15 residues. Germline-derived CDR1 and CDR2 are LGHNA and YSLEER. Germline trimming cut 0 bases from V and 5 bases from J; bases unmatched to any gene: 2. The DNA of the CDR3 is TGCGCCAGCAGCCAAGATGACAGGGGGGATCAGCCCCAGCATTTT. Translated: CASSQDDRGDQPQHF.

Comments on this clonotype: One base away lies a much larger clone, so this may be a sequencing read error. V gene TRBV20-1 combines with J gene TRBJ1-1, with a weak D call TRBD1 (5 bases). Per germline, CDR1 DFQATT and CDR2 SNEGSKA (reference sequence). The CDR3 consists of 14 residues. Between the trimmed V and J ends, which lost 7 bases and 1 base, there was a span of 16 bases. Here the CDR3 reads CSVDPGPPNTEAFF. CDR3 in DNA: TGCAGTGTTGACCCGGGACCGCCGAACACTGAAGCTTTCTTT.

This clonotype has a handful of counts. The rearrangement uses TRBV19 and TRBJ1-5; 9 bases line up with TRBD1. The CDR3 covers 18 residues. From germline, CDR1 is LNHDA and CDR2 SQIVND (reference sequence). The V gene end was trimmed by 3 bases and the J gene end by 1 base; junction bases not matched to a gene: 10. CDR3 DNA sequence: TGTGCCAGTAGTATCCGGGACAGGGAGCCGATGAGCAATCAGCCCCAGCATTTT. It translates to CASSIRDREPMSNQPQHF.

The chain is built from TRBV4-2 and TRBJ2-1; D not resolved. V dropped 0 bases and J dropped 5 bases, with 8 bases sitting between them. Germline assignment: CDR1 LGHNA and CDR2 YNFKEQ. The CDR3 has 14 amino acids. CDR3 nucleotides: TGTGCCAGCAGCCAAGAACCTGCGGACAATGAGCAGTTCTTC. Translation: CASSQEPADNEQFF.

This clonotype has only a few counts. The chain joins TRBV20-1 to TRBJ2-7; unclear D gene. The V gene's germline CDR1 is DFQATT and CDR2 SNEGSKA (reference sequence). Trimming left V 1 base short and J 2 bases short, with 9 bases between. The CDR3 length is 13 residues. CDR3 nucleotides: TGCAGTGCTAGAGGCGGTTGGACCTACGAGCAGTACTTC. Translating gives CSARGGWTYEQYF.

The V call is TRBV7-6, the J call TRBJ2-7; 7 bases are a match to TRBD1. There are 16 residues in the CDR3. With 2 bases clipped from V and 3 bases from J, the junction kept 10 bases outside the gene matches. Germline V lookup: CDR1 SGHVS, CDR2 FNYEAQ. The CDR3 nucleotides read TGTGCCAGCAGCTTATTCGGGTCGGCAGGGGGCTACGAGCAGTACTTC. Protein: CASSLFGSAGGYEQYF.

The chain has TRBV5-1 and TRBJ1-5; perhaps TRBD1 as D (6 bases). This CDR3 has 18 amino acids. Trimming shortened V by 4 bases and J by 0 bases, and 20 bases separated the two germline ends. Per the germline V gene, CDR1 is SGHRS and CDR2 is YFSETQ. The CDR3 loop reads CASSPGAAQGYSNQPQHF. The CDR3 DNA follows: TGCGCCAGCAGCCCCGGCGCGGCCCAGGGGTATAGCAATCAGCCCCAGCATTTT.

The V gene is TRBV4-1, the J gene TRBJ2-1; D not certain. With 0 bases removed from V and 3 bases from J, the gap between germline ends came to 12 bases. CDR3 size: 16 residues. Germline V gene data show CDR1 as MGHRA and CDR2 as YSYEKL. CDR3 nucleotides: TGCGCCAGCAGCCAAGATGGAAAAAACTACTACAATGAGCAGTTCTTC. Protein: CASSQDGKNYYNEQFF.

This clonotype was seen a few times. The chain has TRBV29-1 and TRBJ2-7; D remains unclear. The CDR3 has 13 residues. CDR1 SQVTM and CDR2 ANQGSEA come from the germline V gene. V was pared by 6 bases and J by 4 bases, with 16 bases between. The CDR3 nucleotides are TGCAGCGTCATAGGGATGAACCCATACGAGCAGTACTTC. As protein: CSVIGMNPYEQYF.

The chain joins TRBV7-9 to TRBJ1-1; possibly TRBD1 for D (5 bases). The ends were cut back, 5 bases at V and 1 base at J, with 20 bases in the middle. Germline assignment: CDR1 SEHNR and CDR2 FQNEAQ (reference sequence). This CDR3 spans 17 amino acids. CDR3 residues: CASSQRDVRQGNTEAFF. DNA for the CDR3: TGTGCCAGCAGCCAAAGGGACGTCCGGCAGGGGAACACTGAAGCTTTCTTT.